A selection of T cell receptor beta chains follows, all from one sample in a study of post-analysis software for immune sequencing data. One entry per CDR3 protein results from TCRdb running MiXCR on the PCR reads. The sample yields roughly 650,000 distinct CDR3 sequences, roughly three fifths seen once. The sample taken for sequencing was blood. These receptors originate from a girl aged 2-15 years with multiple sclerosis. Both conserved end residues are part of each CDR3. A D gene is named only where the DNA matches it firmly. For some rows the clone size is stated as once, few or many, or as a class when expanded; others skip it.

j_gene: TRBJ2-1; v_gene: TRBV20-1; abundance: .; d_gene: .; CDR3nt: TGCAGTGCTAGGAAGGGAGACAATGAGCAGTTCTTC; CDR3aa: CSARKGDNEQFF
j_gene: TRBJ2-7; v_gene: TRBV25-1; abundance: .; d_gene: TRBD1; CDR3nt: TGTGCCAGCAGTCTCGGGACAGGGAGGGACGAGCAGTACTTC; CDR3aa: CASSLGTGRDEQYF
j_gene: TRBJ1-2; v_gene: TRBV12-3/TRBV12-4; abundance: .; d_gene: TRBD1; CDR3nt: TGTGCCAGCAGTCGCGGGACAGGAATTGGCTACACCTTC; CDR3aa: CASSRGTGIGYTF
j_gene: TRBJ1-2; v_gene: TRBV20-1; abundance: .; d_gene: TRBD1; CDR3nt: TGCAGTGCTAGAGTCAGGGGGGGGGATGGCTACACCTTC; CDR3aa: CSARVRGGDGYTF
j_gene: TRBJ2-1; v_gene: TRBV2; abundance: .; d_gene: .; CDR3nt: TGTGCCAGCCTAGCGCTAGCTTACAATGAGCAGTTCTTC; CDR3aa: CASLALAYNEQFF
j_gene: TRBJ2-3; v_gene: TRBV12-3/TRBV12-4; abundance: few; d_gene: TRBD2; CDR3nt: TGTGCCAGCAGGCTAGCGGGAGGCCCAGATACGCAGTATTTT; CDR3aa: CASRLAGGPDTQYF
j_gene: TRBJ2-1; v_gene: TRBV4-3; abundance: .; d_gene: .; CDR3nt: TGCACCAGCAGCCAAGTGGGATGGGGGGCCCACAATGAGCAGTTCTTC; CDR3aa: CTSSQVGWGAHNEQFF
j_gene: TRBJ2-1; v_gene: TRBV29-1; abundance: .; d_gene: TRBD2; CDR3nt: TGCAGCGTTGGTCAGCGGGGCCCCGATGAGCAGTTCTTC; CDR3aa: CSVGQRGPDEQFF
j_gene: TRBJ2-1; v_gene: TRBV5-1; abundance: .; d_gene: .; CDR3nt: TGCGCCAGCAGCTCTCTCGACAGGACCTTGGGGAATGAGCAGTTCTTC; CDR3aa: CASSSLDRTLGNEQFF
j_gene: TRBJ1-5; v_gene: TRBV13; abundance: .; d_gene: TRBD1; CDR3nt: TGTGCCAGCAGCTCCCAAACCGGGACAGGGGGCGGGCAGCCCCAGCATTTT; CDR3aa: CASSSQTGTGGGQPQHF
j_gene: TRBJ2-5; v_gene: TRBV20-1; abundance: .; d_gene: .; CDR3nt: TGCAGTGCTAGAGATCCCCAGGGGGGAGAGACCCAGTACTTC; CDR3aa: CSARDPQGGETQYF
j_gene: TRBJ1-1; v_gene: TRBV3-1; abundance: few; d_gene: .; CDR3nt: TGTGTCAGCAGCCGGGACACGACGATGAACACTGAAGCTTTCTTT; CDR3aa: CVSSRDTTMNTEAFF
j_gene: TRBJ2-1; v_gene: TRBV19; abundance: .; d_gene: .; CDR3nt: TGTGCCAGTAGTATAGTCGGGGCCCTGTTGAATGAGCAGTTCTTC; CDR3aa: CASSIVGALLNEQFF
j_gene: TRBJ2-7; v_gene: TRBV29-1; abundance: .; d_gene: .; CDR3nt: TGCAGCGTTGAAGTAGGGGCTAGCTGGGGCGAGCAGTACTTC; CDR3aa: CSVEVGASWGEQYF
j_gene: TRBJ2-1; v_gene: TRBV24-1; abundance: .; d_gene: .; CDR3nt: TGTGCCACCAGTGATACAGGGTTTGGTGAGCAGTTCTTC; CDR3aa: CATSDTGFGEQFF
j_gene: TRBJ1-2; v_gene: TRBV5-1; abundance: .; d_gene: TRBD1; CDR3nt: TGCGCCAGCAGCCCTCGACAGGGAGAAGGCTATGGCTACACCTTC; CDR3aa: CASSPRQGEGYGYTF
j_gene: TRBJ2-5; v_gene: TRBV20-1; abundance: few; d_gene: .; CDR3nt: TGCAGTGCTAGCCGGTCTCCGAGGGAGACCCAGTACTTC; CDR3aa: CSASRSPRETQYF
j_gene: TRBJ1-2; v_gene: TRBV5-1; abundance: .; d_gene: .; CDR3nt: TGCGCCAGCAGCTTAGAACCGAGCAGCGGTCACACCTTC; CDR3aa: CASSLEPSSGHTF
j_gene: TRBJ2-1; v_gene: TRBV20-1; abundance: .; d_gene: .; CDR3nt: TGCAGTGCTGTGGAGCGGGTTAAGCCCTACAATGAGCAGTTCTTC; CDR3aa: CSAVERVKPYNEQFF
j_gene: TRBJ1-2; v_gene: TRBV20-1; abundance: .; d_gene: .; CDR3nt: TGCAGTGCTAGATCCCGAGGAGACGAAGGCTACACCTTC; CDR3aa: CSARSRGDEGYTF
j_gene: TRBJ2-7; v_gene: TRBV28; abundance: .; d_gene: .; CDR3nt: TGTGCCAGCGAACCCCAGGGCACAGGGTTGTACGAGCAGTACTTC; CDR3aa: CASEPQGTGLYEQYF
j_gene: TRBJ1-1; v_gene: TRBV30; abundance: .; d_gene: .; CDR3nt: TGTGCCTGGAGTGTAGGGGGGAACACTGAAGCTTTCTTT; CDR3aa: CAWSVGGNTEAFF
j_gene: TRBJ2-1; v_gene: TRBV6-5; abundance: .; d_gene: .; CDR3nt: TGTGCCAGCAGTTATTTTGCTGGCGGGATTACAATGATGCAGTTCTTC; CDR3aa: CASSYFAGGITMMQFF
j_gene: TRBJ1-2; v_gene: TRBV12-3/TRBV12-4; abundance: .; d_gene: TRBD1; CDR3nt: TGTGCCAGCAGTTTTGGTACAGGGGCGGACTATGGCTACACCTTC; CDR3aa: CASSFGTGADYGYTF
j_gene: TRBJ1-4; v_gene: TRBV6-6; abundance: .; d_gene: .; CDR3nt: TGTGCCAGCAGCCCCGTAAGGCTTGAAAAACTGTTTTTT; CDR3aa: CASSPVRLEKLFF
j_gene: TRBJ2-2; v_gene: TRBV12-3/TRBV12-4; abundance: .; d_gene: .; CDR3nt: TGTGCCAGCAGCAAGAACACCGGGGAGCTGTTTTTT; CDR3aa: CASSKNTGELFF
j_gene: TRBJ1-1; v_gene: TRBV11-1; abundance: once; d_gene: TRBD1; CDR3nt: TGTGCCAGCAGCTTAATGGGACAGGGAAGCACTGAAGCTTTCTTT; CDR3aa: CASSLMGQGSTEAFF
j_gene: TRBJ1-2; v_gene: TRBV12-3/TRBV12-4; abundance: .; d_gene: .; CDR3nt: TGTGCCAGCACCCAATGGTTGGGCCCCTATGGCTACACCTTC; CDR3aa: CASTQWLGPYGYTF
j_gene: TRBJ1-2; v_gene: TRBV30; abundance: once; d_gene: .; CDR3nt: TGTGCCTGGAGCCCTAGTGACTATGGCTACACCTTC; CDR3aa: CAWSPSDYGYTF
j_gene: TRBJ2-1; v_gene: TRBV29-1; abundance: few; d_gene: TRBD2; CDR3nt: TGCAGCGTTGAAGGGTGGAGGACTAGCGGGCGGAATGAGCAGTTCTTC; CDR3aa: CSVEGWRTSGRNEQFF
j_gene: TRBJ2-3; v_gene: TRBV12-3/TRBV12-4; abundance: .; d_gene: .; CDR3nt: TGTGCCAGCAGGGACGAAACAGATACGCAGTATTTT; CDR3aa: CASRDETDTQYF
j_gene: TRBJ2-1; v_gene: TRBV7-8; abundance: .; d_gene: .; CDR3nt: TGTGCCAGCAGCTTCTTGCGACCTATCGACGATGAGCAGTTCTTC; CDR3aa: CASSFLRPIDDEQFF
j_gene: TRBJ1-5; v_gene: TRBV5-1; abundance: few; d_gene: .; CDR3nt: TGTGCCAGCAGCTTAGGAGGCTTGGGGAATCAGCCCCAGCATTTT; CDR3aa: CASSLGGLGNQPQHF
j_gene: TRBJ2-1; v_gene: TRBV12-5; abundance: .; d_gene: .; CDR3nt: TGTGCCTCAACTAGGATGGTTAGGGATGAGCAGTTCTTC; CDR3aa: CASTRMVRDEQFF
j_gene: TRBJ2-1; v_gene: TRBV7-9; abundance: .; d_gene: TRBD2; CDR3nt: TGTGCCAGCAGCTTAGATGGGGGAGGGACCAATGAGCAGTTCTTC; CDR3aa: CASSLDGGGTNEQFF
j_gene: TRBJ2-4; v_gene: TRBV12-3/TRBV12-4; abundance: few; d_gene: TRBD2; CDR3nt: TGTGCCAGCAGTGCCTTTGGGGGGGTCGCTAAAAACATTCAGTACTTC; CDR3aa: CASSAFGGVAKNIQYF
j_gene: TRBJ2-5; v_gene: TRBV20-1; abundance: few; d_gene: TRBD1; CDR3nt: TGCAGTGCTAGAGAGGAGACAGGGGAAGAGACCCAGTACTTC; CDR3aa: CSAREETGEETQYF
j_gene: TRBJ2-1; v_gene: TRBV7-8; abundance: .; d_gene: TRBD2; CDR3nt: TGTGCCAGCAGCCCCCCCGGCCTAGGTAGCGGGGGGGCCGGGGATGAGCAGTTCTTC; CDR3aa: CASSPPGLGSGGAGDEQFF
j_gene: TRBJ2-1; v_gene: TRBV9; abundance: .; d_gene: TRBD2; CDR3nt: TGTGCCAGCAGCCTCACCTTAATAGCGGGAAGTGCTCCAAGCTCCTACAATGAGCAGTTCTTC; CDR3aa: CASSLTLIAGSAPSSYNEQFF
j_gene: TRBJ1-2; v_gene: TRBV12-3/TRBV12-4; abundance: few; d_gene: .; CDR3nt: TGTGCCAGCAGTCCCAGGCCTACGGTCTATGGCTACACCTTC; CDR3aa: CASSPRPTVYGYTF
j_gene: TRBJ2-7; v_gene: TRBV14; abundance: .; d_gene: .; CDR3nt: TGTGCCAGCAGCCAAGATCCAGGGAGCTCCTACGAGCAGTACTTC; CDR3aa: CASSQDPGSSYEQYF